The clone carrying this TCR beta chain was seen just once. This sample stems from a study of control samples from healthy donors and cancer patients. Sequenced by immunoSEQ multiplex PCR; TCRdb stores in-frame clones only, minus some. The table has about 170,000 clones, approximately 90% seen once. This CDR3 region has 16 residues. Germline lookup yields CDR1 MDHEN and CDR2 SYDVKM. The V gene lost 3 bases and the J gene lost 0 bases, with 15 bases spanning the gap. The V call is TRBV28, the J call TRBJ2-7; a possible D gene is TRBD2 (5 bases). This TCR derives from a man aged 25-45 years in good health. The sample comprised blood. The CDR3: CASSFDYESVSYEQYF. For the CDR3, the DNA is TGTGCCAGCAGTTTCGACTATGAGTCCGTCTCCTACGAGCAGTACTTC.